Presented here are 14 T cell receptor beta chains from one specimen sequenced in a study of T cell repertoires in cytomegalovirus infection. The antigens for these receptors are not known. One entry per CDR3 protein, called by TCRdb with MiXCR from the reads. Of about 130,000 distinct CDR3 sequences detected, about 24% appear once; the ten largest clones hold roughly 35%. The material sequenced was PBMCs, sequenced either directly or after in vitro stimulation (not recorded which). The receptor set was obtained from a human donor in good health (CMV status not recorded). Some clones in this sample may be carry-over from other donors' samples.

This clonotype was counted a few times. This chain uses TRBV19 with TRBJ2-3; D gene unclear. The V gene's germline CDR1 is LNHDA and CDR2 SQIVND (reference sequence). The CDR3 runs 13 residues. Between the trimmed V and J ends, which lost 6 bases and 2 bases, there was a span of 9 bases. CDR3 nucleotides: TGTGCCAGTAGAGGCGGTACCACAGATACGCAGTATTTT. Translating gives CASRGGTTDTQYF.

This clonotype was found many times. The CDR3 protein is CASSSPRGLARTPRHEQFF. Here the CDR3 DNA reads TGTGCCAGCAGCTCCCCCAGGGGCCTAGCGCGAACCCCGAGGCATGAGCAGTTCTTC. J is TRBJ2-1 and V is TRBV7-2; D is tentatively TRBD1 or TRBD2 (6 bases each). Germline lookup yields CDR1 SGHTA and CDR2 FQGNSA. This CDR3 is 19 amino acids long. The V and J ends lost 4 bases and 8 bases respectively, with 30 bases between them.

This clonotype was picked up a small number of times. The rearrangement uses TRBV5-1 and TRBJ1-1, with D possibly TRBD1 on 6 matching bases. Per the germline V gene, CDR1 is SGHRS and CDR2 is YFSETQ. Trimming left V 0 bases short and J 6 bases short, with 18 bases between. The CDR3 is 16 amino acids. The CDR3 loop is CASSLVKRGKGAEAFF. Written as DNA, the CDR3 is TGCGCCAGCAGCTTGGTTAAGAGGGGGAAGGGGGCTGAAGCTTTCTTT.

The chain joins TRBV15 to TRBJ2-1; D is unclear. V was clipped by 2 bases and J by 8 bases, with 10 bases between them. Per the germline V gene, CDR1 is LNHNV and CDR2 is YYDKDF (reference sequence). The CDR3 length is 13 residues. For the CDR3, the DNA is TGTGCCACCAGCAGACTCCGTCCGCATGAGCAGTTCTTC. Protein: CATSRLRPHEQFF.

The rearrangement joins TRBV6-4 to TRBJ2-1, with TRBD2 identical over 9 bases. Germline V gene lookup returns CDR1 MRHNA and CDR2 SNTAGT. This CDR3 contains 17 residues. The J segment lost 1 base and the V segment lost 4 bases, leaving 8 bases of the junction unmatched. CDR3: CASSGRVAGESYNEQFF. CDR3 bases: TGTGCCAGCAGTGGGAGGGTAGCGGGAGAATCCTACAATGAGCAGTTCTTC.

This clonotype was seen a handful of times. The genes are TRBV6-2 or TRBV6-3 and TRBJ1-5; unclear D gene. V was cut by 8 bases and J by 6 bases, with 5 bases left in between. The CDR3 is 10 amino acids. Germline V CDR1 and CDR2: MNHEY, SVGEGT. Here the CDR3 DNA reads TGTGCCAGCGGAGCTCAGCCCCAGCATTTT. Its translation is CASGAQPQHF.

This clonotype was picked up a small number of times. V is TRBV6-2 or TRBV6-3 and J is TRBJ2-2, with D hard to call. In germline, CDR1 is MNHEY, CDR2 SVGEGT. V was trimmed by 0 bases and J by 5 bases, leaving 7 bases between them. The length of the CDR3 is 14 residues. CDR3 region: CASSYSTLTGELFF. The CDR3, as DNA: TGTGCCAGCAGTTACTCGACGCTAACCGGGGAGCTGTTTTTT.

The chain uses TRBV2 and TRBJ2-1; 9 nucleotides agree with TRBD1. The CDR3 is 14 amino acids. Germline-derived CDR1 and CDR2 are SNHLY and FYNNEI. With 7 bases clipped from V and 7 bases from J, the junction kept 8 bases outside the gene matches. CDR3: CASTWDRAGNEQFF. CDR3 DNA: TGTGCCAGCACTTGGGACAGGGCTGGGAATGAGCAGTTCTTC.

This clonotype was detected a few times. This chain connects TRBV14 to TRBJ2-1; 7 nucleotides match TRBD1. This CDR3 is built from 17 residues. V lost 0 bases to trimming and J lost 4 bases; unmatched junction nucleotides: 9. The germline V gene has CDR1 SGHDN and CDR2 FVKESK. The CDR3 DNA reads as TGTGCCAGCAGCCAAGATGTCGGGGCAGGGGGTTACAATGAGCAGTTCTTC. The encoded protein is CASSQDVGAGGYNEQFF.

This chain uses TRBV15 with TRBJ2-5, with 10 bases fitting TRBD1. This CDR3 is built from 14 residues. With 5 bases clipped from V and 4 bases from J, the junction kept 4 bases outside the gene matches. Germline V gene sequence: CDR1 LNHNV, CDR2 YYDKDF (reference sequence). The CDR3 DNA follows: TGTGCCACCAGCCGGGGGACAGGGGCAGAGACCCAGTACTTC. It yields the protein CATSRGTGAETQYF.

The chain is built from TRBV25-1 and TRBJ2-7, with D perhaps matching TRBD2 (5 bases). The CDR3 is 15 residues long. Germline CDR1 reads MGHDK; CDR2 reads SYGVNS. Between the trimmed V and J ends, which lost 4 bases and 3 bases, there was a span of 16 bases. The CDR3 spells CASSGAEKRNYEQYF. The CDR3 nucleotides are TGTGCCAGCAGTGGAGCGGAGAAAAGGAACTACGAGCAGTACTTC.

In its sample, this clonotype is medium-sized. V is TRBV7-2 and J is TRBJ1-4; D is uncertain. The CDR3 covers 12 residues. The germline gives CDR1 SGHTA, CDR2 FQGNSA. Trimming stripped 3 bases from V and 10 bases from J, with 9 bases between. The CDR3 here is CASSFDRSKLFF. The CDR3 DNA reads TGTGCCAGCAGCTTCGACCGATCAAAACTGTTTTTT. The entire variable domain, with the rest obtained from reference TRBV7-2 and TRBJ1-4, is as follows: GAGVSQSPSNKVTEKGKDVELRCDPISGHTALYWYRQSLGQGLEFLIYFQGNSAPDKSGLPSDRFSAERTGGSVSTLTIQRTQQEDSAVYLCASSFDRSKLFFGSGTQLSVL.

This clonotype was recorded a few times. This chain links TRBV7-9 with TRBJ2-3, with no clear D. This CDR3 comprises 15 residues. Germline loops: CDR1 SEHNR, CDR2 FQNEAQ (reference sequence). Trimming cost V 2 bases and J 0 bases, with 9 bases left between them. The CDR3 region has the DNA TGTGCCAGCAGCTTATACCCCTCTAGCACAGATACGCAGTATTTT. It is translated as CASSLYPSSTDTQYF.

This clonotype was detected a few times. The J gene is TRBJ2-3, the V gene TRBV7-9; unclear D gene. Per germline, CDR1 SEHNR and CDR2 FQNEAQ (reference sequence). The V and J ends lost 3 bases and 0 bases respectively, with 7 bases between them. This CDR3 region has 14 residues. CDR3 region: CASSFTLSTDTQYF. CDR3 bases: TGTGCCAGCAGCTTTACGTTAAGCACAGATACGCAGTATTTT.